These 17 T cell receptor beta chains originate from one sample sequenced in a study of blood T cell repertoires in COVID-19. Using immunoSEQ multiplex PCR, the repertoire was profiled, and TCRdb retains in-frame clones only, with some absent. The top ten clones hold 1% to 1.5% of a sample with a few hundred thousand clones, around 90% of them seen once. The specimen sequenced was peripheral blood. These receptors all come from a man aged 35-49 years with acute or convalescent COVID-19.

The chain carries TRBV3-1 (or the pseudogene TRBV3-2) and TRBJ1-6, with TRBD1 matching over 9 bases. V lost 4 bases and J lost 9; bases outside the gene matches: 7. CDR1 LGHDT and CDR2 YNNKEL come from the germline V gene (reference sequence). The CDR3 extends over 15 amino acids. The CDR3 loop is CASSPYWDRASPLHF. CDR3 DNA sequence: TGTGCCAGCAGCCCCTACTGGGACAGGGCTTCACCCCTCCACTTT.

The chain joins TRBV2 to TRBJ1-2; 9 positions match TRBD1. CDR1 is SNHLY and CDR2 is FYNNEI in the germline V gene. V dropped 5 bases and J dropped 3; count of bases not matched to a gene: 10. The CDR3 runs to 16 residues. As DNA, the CDR3 is TGTGCCAGCAGTTCAATTGACAGGGGGAACGACTATGGCTACACCTTC. Translating it yields CASSSIDRGNDYGYTF.

The rearrangement links TRBV24-1 to TRBJ2-5, with D tentatively TRBD1 (5 bases). The germline V gene encodes CDR1 KGHDR and CDR2 SFDVKD. V gave up 0 bases and J gave up 4 bases, with 20 bases separating them. The CDR3 totals 18 residues. The CDR3 is CATSDLPQGAGLPETQYF. In DNA, the CDR3 is TGTGCCACCAGTGATTTGCCCCAAGGGGCAGGGCTCCCAGAGACCCAGTACTTC.

This sequence joins TRBV28 and TRBJ1-3, with D perhaps TRBD1 (6 bases). The CDR3 totals 15 residues. V was pared by 7 bases and J by 0 bases, with 13 bases between. The germline CDR1 and CDR2 sequences are MDHEN and SYDVKM. This chain's CDR3 is CASKLLGASGNTIYF. CDR3 coding DNA: TGTGCCAGCAAGCTACTGGGGGCCTCTGGAAACACCATATATTTT.

The rearrangement joins TRBV5-5 to TRBJ1-3; the match to TRBD1 covers 7 bases. The CDR3 runs to 16 residues. The germline V gene has CDR1 SGHKS and CDR2 YYEKEE (reference sequence). J was trimmed by 0 bases and V by 3 bases; bases with no gene match: 6. The CDR3 sequence: CASSYRGPFSGNTIYF. CDR3 nucleotides: TGTGCCAGCAGCTACAGGGGCCCTTTCTCTGGAAACACCATATATTTT.

The chain joins TRBV5-1 to TRBJ1-3, with a tentative D call TRBD1 (6 bases). The V and J ends lost 4 bases and 4 bases respectively, with 6 bases between them. CDR3 size: 12 residues. CDR1 is SGHRS and CDR2 is YFSETQ in the germline V gene. CDR3 in amino acids: CASSTGGNTIYF. The CDR3, as DNA: TGCGCCAGCAGCACAGGGGGAAACACCATATATTTT.

This chain uses TRBV10-3 with TRBJ2-5; 11 positions match TRBD2. From germline, CDR1 is ENHRY and CDR2 SYGVKD. CDR3 length: 16 amino acids. The ends lost 11 bases at V and 2 bases at J; junction bases unmatched: 13. CDR3 in DNA: TGTGCCTCCACCAAGTCGGCTAGCGGGGGGCAAGAGACCCAGTACTTC. Its protein product is CASTKSASGGQETQYF.

The chain has TRBV6-1 and TRBJ2-2; D possibly corresponds to TRBD2 (6 bases). Germline V gives CDR1 MNHNS, CDR2 SASEGT. There are 16 residues in the CDR3. V was cut by 3 bases and J by 0 bases, with 11 bases left in between. The CDR3 DNA sequence: TGTGCCAGCAGTGAGATGCGGGGTCCGAACACCGGGGAGCTGTTTTTT. It yields the protein CASSEMRGPNTGELFF.

The chain has TRBV6-5 and TRBJ2-5; 7 bases fit TRBD2. CDR3 length: 15 amino acids. Per germline, CDR1 MNHEY and CDR2 SVGAGI. The V gene end was trimmed by 0 bases and the J gene end by 9 bases; junction bases not matched to a gene: 10. CDR3 sequence reads: CASSYSWGLPHAQYF. The DNA of the CDR3 is TGTGCCAGCAGTTACTCGTGGGGACTACCGCATGCCCAGTACTTC.

The CDR3 spells CASSYRGITEAFF. Here the CDR3 DNA reads TGTGCCAGCAGCTACAGGGGGATCACTGAAGCTTTCTTT. The V call is TRBV3-1 (or the pseudogene TRBV3-2), the J call TRBJ1-1, with 8 bases that match TRBD1. CDR3 length: 13 amino acids. Germline CDR1 is LGHDT and CDR2 is YNNKEL (reference sequence). The V and J ends lost 5 bases and 4 bases, in that order; junction bases with no gene match: 3.

Notes on this clone: The sample contains more than one DNA sequence encoding this CDR3. J is TRBJ1-1 and V is TRBV5-1; D remains ambiguous. Germline V gives CDR1 SGHRS, CDR2 YFSETQ. Trimming took off 0 bases at V and 3 bases at J, with 6 bases between the two ends. This CDR3 region has 13 residues. The chain's CDR3 is CASSLAGDTEAFF. The CDR3, as DNA: TGCGCCAGCAGCTTGGCCGGGGACACTGAAGCTTTCTTT.

The chain employs TRBV2 and TRBJ1-1; TRBD1 might be the D (6 bases). This CDR3 spans 13 amino acids. The V gene lost 6 bases and the J gene lost 6 bases, with 14 bases spanning the gap. Per germline, CDR1 SNHLY and CDR2 FYNNEI. The CDR3 loop is CASSPARGPEAFF. Written as DNA, the CDR3 is TGTGCCAGCAGCCCTGCCAGGGGTCCTGAAGCTTTCTTT.

This clone has a single count. DNA of the CDR3: TGTGCCAGCAGCGTCGACAGGGATGGTTCTGGAAACACCATATATTTT. Encoded protein: CASSVDRDGSGNTIYF. The rearrangement joins TRBV2 to TRBJ1-3; 7 nucleotides agree with TRBD1. Germline trimming cut 6 bases from V and 1 base from J; bases unmatched to any gene: 9. Germline CDR1 reads SNHLY; CDR2 reads FYNNEI. The CDR3 is 16 residues long.

CDR3 nucleotides: TGTGCCAGCAGTGAATTTACTAGCGGGAGGGCCCGCTACGAGCAGTACTTC. Amino acids: CASSEFTSGRARYEQYF. This chain joins TRBV6-1 and TRBJ2-7; 13 bases align to TRBD2. The CDR3 covers 17 residues. V shed 2 bases and J 3 bases; nucleotides not matched to a gene: 7. Germline V CDR1 and CDR2: MNHNS, SASEGT.

The chain is built from TRBV12-3 or TRBV12-4 and TRBJ1-1; D ambiguous. This CDR3 region has 13 residues. The V end lost 5 bases, the J end lost 0 bases, and 7 bases lay between the germline ends. In DNA, the CDR3 is TGTGCCAGCAGTCAACACATGAACACTGAAGCTTTCTTT. This codes for CASSQHMNTEAFF.

This chain uses TRBV7-8 with TRBJ2-3; maybe TRBD2 (6 bases). The CDR3 is 17 residues long. V lost 4 bases, J lost 4 bases, and 21 bases lay in between. The V gene's germline CDR1 is SGHVS and CDR2 FQNEAQ. This chain's CDR3 is CASSSHHNRGGPDTQYF. The DNA for the CDR3 is TGTGCCAGCAGCTCCCACCACAATCGCGGAGGGCCAGATACGCAGTATTTT.

V is TRBV6-5 and J is TRBJ1-4; 7 nucleotides agree with TRBD1. V was clipped by 6 bases and J by 4 bases; unmatched bases: 8. The CDR3 is made up of 15 amino acids. Germline CDR1 and CDR2: MNHEY and SVGAGI. The CDR3 DNA reads as TGTGCCAGCAGCCAATGGACAGGCCATAATGAAAAACTGTTTTTT. Translation: CASSQWTGHNEKLFF.